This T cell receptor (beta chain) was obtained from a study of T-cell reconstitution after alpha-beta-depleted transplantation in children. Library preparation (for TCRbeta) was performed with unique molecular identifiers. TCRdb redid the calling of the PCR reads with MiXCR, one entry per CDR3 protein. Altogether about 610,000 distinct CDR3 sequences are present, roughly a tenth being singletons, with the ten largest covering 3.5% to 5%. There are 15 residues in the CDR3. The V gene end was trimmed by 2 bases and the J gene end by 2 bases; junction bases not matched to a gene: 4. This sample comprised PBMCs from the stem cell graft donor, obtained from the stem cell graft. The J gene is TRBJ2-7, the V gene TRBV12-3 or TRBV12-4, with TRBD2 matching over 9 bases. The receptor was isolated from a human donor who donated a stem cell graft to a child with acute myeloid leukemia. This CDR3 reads CASSLRAGGPYEQYF. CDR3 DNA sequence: TGTGCCAGCAGTTTACGGGCGGGAGGGCCCTACGAGCAGTACTTC.